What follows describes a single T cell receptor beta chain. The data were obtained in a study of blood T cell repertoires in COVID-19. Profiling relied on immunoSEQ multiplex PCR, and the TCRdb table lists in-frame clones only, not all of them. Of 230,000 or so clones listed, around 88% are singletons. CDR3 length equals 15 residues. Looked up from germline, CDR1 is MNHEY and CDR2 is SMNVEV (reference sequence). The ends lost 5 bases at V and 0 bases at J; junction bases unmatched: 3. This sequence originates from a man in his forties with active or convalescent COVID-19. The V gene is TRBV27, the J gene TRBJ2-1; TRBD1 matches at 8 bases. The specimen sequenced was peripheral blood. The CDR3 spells CASSLDRGSYNEQFF. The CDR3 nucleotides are TGTGCCAGCAGTCTTGACAGGGGCTCCTACAATGAGCAGTTCTTC.